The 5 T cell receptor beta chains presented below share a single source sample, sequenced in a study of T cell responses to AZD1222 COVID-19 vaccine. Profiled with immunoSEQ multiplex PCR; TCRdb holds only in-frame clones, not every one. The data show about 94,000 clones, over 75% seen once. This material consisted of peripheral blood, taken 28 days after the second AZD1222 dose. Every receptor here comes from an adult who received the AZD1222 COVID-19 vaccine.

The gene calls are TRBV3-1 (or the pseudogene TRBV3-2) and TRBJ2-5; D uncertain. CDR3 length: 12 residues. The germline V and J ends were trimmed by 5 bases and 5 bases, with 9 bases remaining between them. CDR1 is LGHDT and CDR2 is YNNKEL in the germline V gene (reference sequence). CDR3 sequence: CASSEKHETQYF. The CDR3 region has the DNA TGTGCCAGCAGCGAGAAGCATGAGACCCAGTACTTC.

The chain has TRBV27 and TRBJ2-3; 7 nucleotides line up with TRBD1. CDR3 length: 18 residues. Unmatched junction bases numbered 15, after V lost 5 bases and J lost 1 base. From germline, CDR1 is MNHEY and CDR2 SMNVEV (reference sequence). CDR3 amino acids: CASSPTREGARRTDTQYF. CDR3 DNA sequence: TGTGCCAGCAGTCCCACTAGAGAGGGGGCCCGGCGCACAGATACGCAGTATTTT.

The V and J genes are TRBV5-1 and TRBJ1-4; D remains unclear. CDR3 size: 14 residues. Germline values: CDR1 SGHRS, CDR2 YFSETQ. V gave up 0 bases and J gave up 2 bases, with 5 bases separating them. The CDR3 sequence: CASSLGQTNEKLFF. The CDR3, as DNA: TGCGCCAGCAGCTTGGGTCAGACTAATGAAAAACTGTTTTTT.

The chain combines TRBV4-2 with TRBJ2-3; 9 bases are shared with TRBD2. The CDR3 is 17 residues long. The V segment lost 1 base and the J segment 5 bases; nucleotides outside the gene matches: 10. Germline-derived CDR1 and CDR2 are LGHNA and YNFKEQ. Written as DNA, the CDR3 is TGTGCCAGCAGCCAAGCCCTAGCGGGAAGGTACGGAGATACGCAGTATTTT. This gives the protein CASSQALAGRYGDTQYF.

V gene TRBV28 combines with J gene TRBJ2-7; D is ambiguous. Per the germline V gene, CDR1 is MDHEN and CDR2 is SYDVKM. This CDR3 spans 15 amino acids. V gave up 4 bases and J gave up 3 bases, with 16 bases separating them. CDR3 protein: CASSSGFNKIYEQYF. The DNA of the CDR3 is TGTGCCAGCAGTTCCGGGTTTAATAAAATCTACGAGCAGTACTTC.